A selection of T cell receptor beta chains follows, all from one sample in a study of OX40 agonist ivuxolimab in advanced cancers. Assay: immunoSEQ multiplex PCR; the TCRdb copy retains only in-frame clones and omits some. The table includes 50,000 to 65,000 clones, more than 85% detected once. Specimen: CD4+ or CD8+ T cells sorted from blood, collected in a trial of the OX40 agonist ivuxolimab. The source is an adult with an advanced solid tumor such as melanoma, head and neck, liver or kidney cancer. Both conserved end residues are part of each CDR3. The D gene is left open where the match is weak. For some rows the clone size is stated as once, few or many, or as a class when expanded; others skip it.

CDR3aa: CASRQIGSDQPQHF
CDR3nt: TGTGCCAGCAGACAGATAGGGTCGGATCAGCCCCAGCATTTT
j_gene: TRBJ1-5
d_gene: .
v_gene: TRBV27
abundance: .
len: 14

CDR3aa: CASSQSPASGRSDEQFF
CDR3nt: TGCGCCAGCAGCCAATCTCCGGCTAGCGGGAGGAGCGATGAGCAGTTCTTC
j_gene: TRBJ2-1
d_gene: TRBD2
v_gene: TRBV4-1
abundance: .
len: 17

CDR3aa: CASSLGGGGELFF
CDR3nt: TGTGCCAGCAGCTTAGGGGGAGGCGGGGAGCTGTTTTTT
j_gene: TRBJ2-2
d_gene: .
v_gene: TRBV11-2
abundance: .
len: 13

CDR3aa: CASSLTGASYNEQFF
CDR3nt: TGTGCCAGCAGCTTAACAGGGGCTTCTTACAATGAGCAGTTCTTC
j_gene: TRBJ2-1
d_gene: .
v_gene: TRBV7-3
abundance: .
len: 15

CDR3aa: CASSAGTGVNQPQHF
CDR3nt: TGTGCCAGTAGTGCGGGGACAGGGGTTAATCAGCCCCAGCATTTT
j_gene: TRBJ1-5
d_gene: TRBD1
v_gene: TRBV19
abundance: .
len: 15

CDR3aa: CASSQVDTGELFF
CDR3nt: TGCGCCAGCAGCCAGGTCGACACCGGGGAGCTGTTTTTT
j_gene: TRBJ2-2
d_gene: .
v_gene: TRBV4-1
abundance: .
len: 13

CDR3aa: CASSLGGEDTEAFF
CDR3nt: TGTGCCAGCAGCTTAGGAGGGGAGGACACTGAAGCTTTCTTT
j_gene: TRBJ1-1
d_gene: .
v_gene: TRBV11-3
abundance: .
len: 14

CDR3aa: CASSIGVQEEETQYF
CDR3nt: TGTGCCAGTAGTATAGGGGTCCAGGAGGAAGAGACCCAGTACTTC
j_gene: TRBJ2-5
d_gene: .
v_gene: TRBV19
abundance: .
len: 15

CDR3aa: CASSSTGVLGEAFF
CDR3nt: TGTGCCAGCAGCTCTACAGGGGTCCTTGGTGAAGCTTTCTTT
j_gene: TRBJ1-1
d_gene: TRBD1
v_gene: TRBV7-3
abundance: .
len: 14

CDR3aa: CASSYGGTQPQHF
CDR3nt: TGTGCCAGCAGTTACGGGGGAACGCAGCCCCAGCATTTT
j_gene: TRBJ1-5
d_gene: .
v_gene: TRBV6-5
abundance: few
len: 13

CDR3aa: CASSIVPTGNTEAFF
CDR3nt: TGTGCCAGTAGTATAGTTCCGACAGGGAACACTGAAGCTTTCTTT
j_gene: TRBJ1-1
d_gene: .
v_gene: TRBV19
abundance: .
len: 15

CDR3aa: CSAEQGANTEAFF
CDR3nt: TGCAGCGCCGAACAGGGGGCGAACACTGAAGCTTTCTTT
j_gene: TRBJ1-1
d_gene: TRBD1
v_gene: TRBV29-1
abundance: .
len: 13

CDR3aa: CASSRGGLSLAGGSDTQYF
CDR3nt: TGCGCCAGCAGCCGAGGAGGTCTAAGCCTAGCGGGGGGATCAGATACGCAGTATTTT
j_gene: TRBJ2-3
d_gene: TRBD2
v_gene: TRBV4-1
abundance: .
len: 19

CDR3aa: CAISEPDRGHGYTF
CDR3nt: TGTGCCATCAGTGAACCCGACAGGGGGCATGGCTACACCTTC
j_gene: TRBJ1-2
d_gene: TRBD1
v_gene: TRBV10-3
abundance: .
len: 14

CDR3aa: CSVEGGAAYEQYF
CDR3nt: TGCAGCGTTGAGGGGGGGGCGGCTTACGAGCAGTACTTC
j_gene: TRBJ2-7
d_gene: .
v_gene: TRBV29-1
abundance: .
len: 13

CDR3aa: CASNSGRVDETQYF
CDR3nt: TGTGCCAGCAACTCGGGCAGGGTTGACGAGACCCAGTACTTC
j_gene: TRBJ2-5
d_gene: .
v_gene: TRBV11-2
abundance: once
len: 14